Listed below are T cell receptor beta chains from one sample, sequenced in a study of blood T cell repertoires in COVID-19. Data came from immunoSEQ multiplex PCR; TCRdb stores just in-frame clones and leaves some out. The sample consists of about 480,000 clones, approximately 86% of them appearing once. The sample comprised PBMCs or T cells enriched from blood (not recorded which). The receptors originated from a woman between 55 and 75 years old who had recovered from COVID-19. The CDR3 runs from the conserved cysteine through the conserved F or W. Fields, in order: J gene, clone size, D gene, V gene, CDR3 DNA, CDR3 protein. A D gene is named only where the DNA matches it firmly. A clone size is listed for some rows: how often the clone was seen (once, few, many), or a class if it is expanded.

TRBJ1-1 NA TRBD1 TRBV19 TGTGCCAGTAGTCTATACGTGGGCAGGGGAGAGGGGACAGGTGAAGCTTTCTTT CASSLYVGRGEGTGEAFF
TRBJ2-5 few TRBD2 TRBV6-5 TGTGCCAGCAGACGGGGGGGACAAGAGACCCAGTACTTC CASRRGGQETQYF
TRBJ1-1 few NA TRBV11-2 TGTGCCAGCAGCTTAGATCGGGTTGGGGGGGCGGCGAACACTGAAGCTTTCTTT CASSLDRVGGAANTEAFF
TRBJ2-7 NA TRBD1 TRBV4-1 TGCGCCAGCAGCCCTCTCCCCGGACAGGCCTCCTACGAGCAGTACTTC CASSPLPGQASYEQYF
TRBJ1-1 NA NA TRBV2 TGTGCCAGCAGTGAAGGGGGCGCGTTGACTGAAGCTTTCTTT CASSEGGALTEAFF
TRBJ1-2 NA NA TRBV19 TGTGCCAGTAGTATGACTGGGGCGGCAGCCTATGGCTACACCTTC CASSMTGAAAYGYTF
TRBJ1-6 NA TRBD1 TRBV10-3 TGTGCCATCAGGCGGGGACAGGGAGAGAATAATTCACCCCTCCACTTT CAIRRGQGENNSPLHF
TRBJ1-5 NA NA TRBV6-5 TGTGCCAGCAGTTACTCGGGGGCGGGCAATCAGCCCCAGCATTTT CASSYSGAGNQPQHF
TRBJ1-2 NA NA TRBV5-1 TGCGCCAGCAGCTTGGCCGGCCAGGGGATCCATGGCTACACCTTC CASSLAGQGIHGYTF
TRBJ2-2 NA TRBD1 TRBV5-1 TGCGCCAGCAGCTTGACAGGGGGCCAAACCGGGGAGCTGTTTTTT CASSLTGGQTGELFF
TRBJ1-5 few NA TRBV5-1 TGCGCCAGCAGCTTGGGGGGAGACAATCAGCCCCAGCATTTT CASSLGGDNQPQHF
TRBJ2-1 NA NA TRBV11-2 TGTGCCAGCAGCTTAGAATCAAGGGGGACCTACAATGAGCAGTTCTTC CASSLESRGTYNEQFF
TRBJ2-1 NA TRBD2 TRBV5-1 TGCGCCAGCAACCGAGCGGGGGGGAGCTCCTACAATGAGCAGTTCTTC CASNRAGGSSYNEQFF
TRBJ2-1 NA TRBD1 TRBV30 TGTGCCTGGAGTGAGGGGGCCCCATACTCAGGGTGGCAGTTCTTC CAWSEGAPYSGWQFF
TRBJ1-2 NA TRBD1 TRBV6-5 TGTGCCAGCAGTCGACAGGGCGACTATGGCTACACCTTC CASSRQGDYGYTF
TRBJ2-4 NA NA TRBV5-8 TGTGCCAGCAGCTTGACAGGGACGGCCAAAAACATTCAGTACTTC CASSLTGTAKNIQYF
TRBJ2-2 NA TRBD1 TRBV5-5 TGTGCCAGCAGCTTGGGACAGGGGAACGGGGAGCTGTTTTTT CASSLGQGNGELFF
TRBJ1-5 once TRBD1 TRBV18 TGTGCCAGCTCGCTCGGGCTGGGGACAGGCAATCAGCCCCAGCATTTT CASSLGLGTGNQPQHF
TRBJ1-2 NA TRBD1 TRBV15 TGTGCCACCAGGTCGGGACAGACATTTAACTATGGCTACACCTTC CATRSGQTFNYGYTF
TRBJ2-2 NA NA TRBV11-3 TGTGCCAGCAGCCCCGGACAGACCGGGGAGCTGTTTTTT CASSPGQTGELFF
TRBJ1-2 NA NA TRBV28 TGTGCCAGCAGACCGACAGCATTCTATGGCTACACCTTC CASRPTAFYGYTF
TRBJ2-7 NA TRBD2 TRBV3-1/TRBV3-2 TGTGCCAGCAGCCAAGGGGTAAGACGGCGGGGGGCCATTTCCTACGAGCAGTACTTC CASSQGVRRRGAISYEQYF
TRBJ1-6 NA NA TRBV27 TGTGCCAGCAGTTCACTGGACACCGCGAGGTATTCACCCCTCCACTTT CASSSLDTARYSPLHF
TRBJ1-2 NA NA TRBV4-1 TGCGCCAGCAGCCAGGGAGGGACCTTCGGCTACACCTTC CASSQGGTFGYTF
TRBJ2-5 once TRBD2 TRBV10-1 TGCGCCAGCAGTGAGGCGGGAGAGGGGCGAGAGACCCAGTACTTC CASSEAGEGRETQYF
TRBJ2-3 NA NA TRBV9 TGTGCCAGCAGCACGACTAGCACAGATACGCAGTATTTT CASSTTSTDTQYF
TRBJ2-3 NA NA TRBV2 TGTGCCAGCAGTGAATTATTAGTTGCAGATACGCAGTATTTT CASSELLVADTQYF
TRBJ1-2 NA TRBD1 TRBV19 TGTGCCAGTAGTATAAATACCCCGACAGGGAATGGCTACACCTTC CASSINTPTGNGYTF
TRBJ1-1 NA NA TRBV12-3/TRBV12-4 TGTGCCAGCAGTTTCATGGGGGGCACTGAAGCTTTCTTT CASSFMGGTEAFF
TRBJ1-2 once TRBD1 TRBV6-5 TGTGCCAGCAGTTCCGGCCACAGGGGCGGAGGCTACACCTTC CASSSGHRGGGYTF
TRBJ2-3 NA NA TRBV5-1 TGCGCCAGCAGCTTGGTTCAGGTGCCAGATACGCAGTATTTT CASSLVQVPDTQYF
TRBJ2-1 few NA TRBV24-1 TGTGCCACCAGTCCGCGGTACACCTACAATGAGCAGTTCTTC CATSPRYTYNEQFF
TRBJ1-3 NA NA TRBV19 TGTGCCAGTTCAAAGCTGGGCTCAGACGGAAACACCATATATTTT CASSKLGSDGNTIYF
TRBJ2-2 NA NA TRBV30 TGTGCCTCCAGACAGGTTTTCAGGGAGAACACCGGGGAGCTGTTTTTT CASRQVFRENTGELFF
TRBJ2-5 NA TRBD1 TRBV25-1 TGTGCCAGCAGTGAATCGAGGGGGCCCGACCAAGAGACCCAGTACTTC CASSESRGPDQETQYF
TRBJ2-4 NA TRBD1 TRBV3-1/TRBV3-2 TGTGCCAGCAGCCAGGACAGGGCGTTTCTAGCCAAAAACATTCAGTACTTC CASSQDRAFLAKNIQYF
TRBJ1-5 once NA TRBV10-3 TGTGCCATCAGTGCCAGTCGTAGCAATCAGCCCCAGCATTTT CAISASRSNQPQHF
TRBJ1-3 NA NA TRBV3-1/TRBV3-2 TGTGCCAGCAGCCAAGGGGCCGCGGGAGGAGGAAACACCATATATTTT CASSQGAAGGGNTIYF
TRBJ1-2 NA NA TRBV6-1 TGTGCCAGCAGTGAAGCGCATCGCAGTCCCCTCTATGGCTACACCTTC CASSEAHRSPLYGYTF
TRBJ1-6 NA NA TRBV4-1 TGCGCCAGCAGCCAAGAAAGTCAACAAAACGTCTCACCCCTCCACTTT CASSQESQQNVSPLHF
TRBJ1-2 once TRBD1 TRBV5-1 TGCGCCAGCAGCTCTGAGGGGGCGAGTAACTATGGCTACACCTTC CASSSEGASNYGYTF
TRBJ1-5 NA TRBD1 TRBV9 TGTGCCAGCAGCCTAGGGGGCATTCCCGGGAATCAGCCCCAGCATTTT CASSLGGIPGNQPQHF
TRBJ2-1 NA TRBD1 TRBV19 TGTGCCAGTAGTGTAAACACCGGGACAGGGTTAAATGAGCAGTTCTTC CASSVNTGTGLNEQFF
TRBJ1-5 NA NA TRBV21-1 TGTGCCAGCAGCAAAGTGATCCGGGGTAGCAATCAGCCCCAGCATTTT CASSKVIRGSNQPQHF
TRBJ2-1 NA NA TRBV4-1 TGCGCCAGCAGCCAAGGTCTAGCCCGAACCCCCTACAATGAGCAGTTCTTC CASSQGLARTPYNEQFF
TRBJ1-3 NA NA TRBV19 TGTGCCACCAGGACAGATGGAAACACCATATATTTT CATRTDGNTIYF
TRBJ1-3 once NA TRBV3-1/TRBV3-2 TGTGCCAGCAGCCAAGAAGCGGGCGGTCTATCTGGAAACACCATATATTTT CASSQEAGGLSGNTIYF
TRBJ2-2 NA NA TRBV5-1 TGCGCCAGCAGCTTGGTCACAGACACCGGGGAGCTGTTTTTT CASSLVTDTGELFF
TRBJ1-3 few NA TRBV7-9 TGTGCCAGCAGCTTAGCGAGTCAGGGGACGTTGTGGAACACCATATATTTT CASSLASQGTLWNTIYF